The 28 T cell receptor beta chains given below trace back to one sample, sequenced in a study of T cells in localized non-small cell lung cancer. Measured with immunoSEQ multiplex PCR; TCRdb has only the in-frame clones, and not every one. This sample has around 2,000 clones, with 26% found just once. The source material was lung tumor tissue, sampled before any cancer treatment. These receptors were collected from a woman aged 35 to 70 with stage II squamous cell lung carcinoma.

This clone was counted only a few times. The V gene is TRBV28, the J gene TRBJ1-5, with D possibly TRBD1 on 5 matching bases. Germline V gives CDR1 MDHEN, CDR2 SYDVKM. The CDR3 totals 17 residues. V gave up 3 bases and J gave up 6 bases, with 21 bases separating them. The CDR3 sequence: CASSFGRSGWWRQPQHF. DNA for the CDR3: TGTGCCAGCAGTTTCGGGCGGTCAGGGTGGTGGCGTCAGCCCCAGCATTTT.

This rearrangement joins TRBV4-1 to TRBJ2-2; D is tentatively TRBD1 or TRBD2 (6 bases each). Germline lookup yields CDR1 MGHRA and CDR2 YSYEKL. The CDR3 is 17 amino acids. V was cut by 6 bases and J by 0 bases, with 17 bases left in between. The CDR3 is CASRGVGGGPNTGELFF. CDR3 in DNA: TGCGCCAGCAGAGGGGTGGGGGGCGGACCGAACACCGGGGAGCTGTTTTTT.

This clone qualifies as medium-sized (0.01 to 0.1%). This rearrangement joins TRBV6-8 to TRBJ2-1; 11 nucleotides align to TRBD1. Trimming took 4 bases from V and 8 from J; bases not matched to a gene: 4. CDR1 and CDR2 (germline): MNHGY, SAAAGT. This CDR3 is built from 14 residues. The CDR3 region has the DNA TGTGCCAGCAGTTCCTGGACAGGGGGCGATGAGCAGTTCTTC. Translating gives CASSSWTGGDEQFF.

By proportion, this clone is medium-sized (0.01 to 0.1%). The gene calls are TRBV11-3 and TRBJ2-1; 9 bases line up with TRBD2. This CDR3 is 16 amino acids long. Germline V gene lookup returns CDR1 SGHNT and CDR2 YENEEA. After removal of 0 bases from V and 5 bases from J, the junction contained 5 bases not matched to a gene. The CDR3 loop reads CASSLEKREAHNEQFF. Here the CDR3 DNA reads TGTGCCAGCAGCTTAGAAAAGCGGGAGGCCCACAATGAGCAGTTCTTC.

V usage is TRBV9 and J usage is TRBJ2-2, with 7 nucleotides matching TRBD1. The junction had 5 bases not matched to a gene; V was cut back by 4 bases and J by 5 bases. The germline V gene encodes CDR1 SGDLS and CDR2 YYNGEE. The CDR3 length is 14 residues. The CDR3 bases are TGTGCCAGCAGCAGAGGGACAGCAACCGGGGAGCTGTTTTTT. Protein sequence: CASSRGTATGELFF.

The V gene is TRBV28, the J gene TRBJ1-1; weak D call: TRBD1 (6 bases). CDR3 length: 12 amino acids. CDR1 is MDHEN, CDR2 SYDVKM, per germline. Trimming left V 2 bases short and J 11 bases short, with 12 bases between. CDR3 sequence reads: CASSLTHREAFF. The DNA for the CDR3 is TGTGCCAGCAGTTTAACTCACAGGGAGGCTTTCTTT.

This clone is large by share. This rearrangement joins TRBV9 to TRBJ1-1; 8 nucleotides agree with TRBD1. Germline V CDR1 and CDR2: SGDLS, YYNGEE. Unmatched junction bases numbered 7, after V lost 0 bases and J lost 6 bases. The CDR3 covers 15 residues. CDR3 nucleotide sequence: TGTGCCAGCAGCGTAGGTCCGACAGGGGAACCTGAAGCTTTCTTT. It codes for CASSVGPTGEPEAFF.

The table lists this clone with a few counts. The chain couples TRBV19 to TRBJ1-1, with TRBD1 identical over 7 bases. CDR3 size: 15 residues. Germline V gives CDR1 LNHDA, CDR2 SQIVND (reference sequence). J was trimmed by 4 bases and V by 6 bases; bases with no gene match: 11. Written as DNA, the CDR3 is TGTGCCAGTAGCTTGACAGGGTACGCAACCACTGAAGCTTTCTTT. It codes for CASSLTGYATTEAFF.

This clone was recorded a few times. The J gene is TRBJ1-5, the V gene TRBV9; 10 bases match TRBD1. The germline gives CDR1 SGDLS, CDR2 YYNGEE. The junction had 4 bases not matched to a gene; V was cut back by 6 bases and J by 4 bases. The CDR3 length is 14 residues. The CDR3 DNA reads as TGTGCCAGCAAAGGGACAGGGGATAATCAGCCCCAGCATTTT. Translated: CASKGTGDNQPQHF.

This clone was observed a single time. The chain employs TRBV18 and TRBJ2-5, with D uncertain. Trimming left V 1 base short and J 2 bases short, with 5 bases between. The length of the CDR3 is 13 residues. Germline V gene lookup returns CDR1 KGHSH and CDR2 LQKENI. In DNA, the CDR3 is TGTGCCAGCTCACCACGACAACAAGAGACCCAGTACTTC. This gives the protein CASSPRQQETQYF.

This rearrangement joins TRBV11-3 to TRBJ1-1; 7 nucleotides agree with TRBD1. The germline CDR1 and CDR2 sequences are SGHNT and YENEEA. V dropped 6 bases and J dropped 0; count of bases not matched to a gene: 10. The CDR3 is made up of 16 amino acids. The CDR3 protein is CASREGANLMNTEAFF. DNA for the CDR3: TGTGCCAGCAGGGAGGGGGCCAACCTAATGAACACTGAAGCTTTCTTT.

This chain connects TRBV14 to TRBJ2-4; D is perhaps TRBD1 (6 bases). The CDR3 loop spans 16 amino acids. The germline CDR1 and CDR2 sequences are SGHDN and FVKESK. V lost 1 base and J lost 1, with 11 bases in between. Written as DNA, the CDR3 is TGTGCCAGCAGCCAAGCTCAGGGGAAGGCCAAAAACATTCAGTACTTC. This sequence encodes CASSQAQGKAKNIQYF.

This clone is medium-sized by share. The V call is TRBV11-3, the J call TRBJ1-1, with TRBD1 as a possible D gene (6 bases). This CDR3 is 15 amino acids long. V lost 5 bases and J 3 bases, leaving 16 bases between the germline ends. Per germline, CDR1 SGHNT and CDR2 YENEEA. The CDR3: CASSPTTGWDTEAFF. In nucleotides, the CDR3 is TGTGCCAGCAGCCCGACCACAGGGTGGGACACTGAAGCTTTCTTT.

This clone is labeled as medium-sized (0.01 to 0.1%). The chain couples TRBV4-1 to TRBJ2-1; 9 bases line up with TRBD2. Germline CDR1 is MGHRA and CDR2 is YSYEKL. This CDR3 contains 17 residues. With 0 bases clipped from V and 2 bases from J, the junction kept 5 bases outside the gene matches. The CDR3 here is CASSQDQASGTYNEQFF. The CDR3 DNA reads as TGCGCCAGCAGCCAAGATCAGGCTAGCGGGACCTACAATGAGCAGTTCTTC.

The V gene is TRBV15, the J gene TRBJ2-7; D is uncertain. This CDR3 contains 15 residues. Germline V gene data show CDR1 as LNHNV and CDR2 as YYDKDF (reference sequence). Trimming pared 1 base from V and 0 bases from J, leaving 10 bases between. CDR3 amino acids: CATSRGGTASYEQYF. The CDR3 region has the DNA TGTGCCACCAGCAGAGGTGGAACAGCCTCCTACGAGCAGTACTTC.

This chain uses TRBV29-1 with TRBJ2-3; D is perhaps TRBD2 (6 bases). The CDR3 spans 16 residues. The ends were cut back, 3 bases at V and 4 bases at J, with 20 bases in the middle. Germline lookup yields CDR1 SQVTM and CDR2 ANQGSEA. CDR3 residues: CSVETGLGGGADTQYF. The CDR3 DNA is TGCAGCGTTGAGACGGGTTTGGGGGGAGGCGCAGATACGCAGTATTTT.

V and J are TRBV19 and TRBJ2-6; the match to TRBD1 covers 7 bases. From germline, CDR1 is LNHDA and CDR2 SQIVND (reference sequence). The CDR3 is made up of 16 amino acids. Unmatched junction bases numbered 7, after V lost 8 bases and J lost 0 bases. This chain's CDR3 is CASRDSRISGANVLTF. As DNA, the CDR3 is TGTGCCAGTCGGGACAGCCGAATCTCTGGGGCCAACGTCCTGACTTTC. Complete variable domain (other parts from reference TRBV19 and TRBJ2-6): DGGITQSPKYLFRKEGQNVTLSCEQNLNHDAMYWYRQDPGQGLRLIYYSQIVNDFQKGDIAEGYSVSREKKESFPLTVTSAQKNPTAFYLCASRDSRISGANVLTFGAGSRLTVL.

V is TRBV11-3 and J is TRBJ2-3, with D hard to call. Germline lookup yields CDR1 SGHNT and CDR2 YENEEA. The CDR3 contains 14 residues. Trimming removed 5 bases at V and 5 bases at J, with 14 bases between. CDR3 coding DNA: TGTGCCAGCAGCCAAGGGTCAGAACGAGATACGCAGTATTTT. Encoded protein: CASSQGSERDTQYF. The full variable domain, its missing parts supplied by reference TRBV11-3 and TRBJ2-3, is EAGVVQSPRYKIIEKKQPVAFWCNPISGHNTLYWYLQNLGQGPELLIRYENEEAVDDSQLPKDRFSAERLKGVDSTLKIQPAELGDSAVYLCASSQGSERDTQYFGPGTRLTVL.

This clone was found a few times. This chain connects TRBV11-3 to TRBJ2-5, with a tentative D call TRBD1 (6 bases). The CDR3 is made up of 14 amino acids. Trimming shortened V by 4 bases and J by 5 bases, and 14 bases separated the two germline ends. CDR1 SGHNT and CDR2 YENEEA come from the germline V gene. CDR3 amino acids: CASSSQGRRETQYF. The CDR3 bases are TGTGCCAGCAGCTCCCAGGGGCGCCGGGAGACCCAGTACTTC.

By frequency in the sample, this clone is large. CDR3 protein: CASSHAGEQYF. DNA for the CDR3: TGTGCCAGCAGCCATGCGGGGGAGCAGTACTTC. V usage is TRBV14 and J usage is TRBJ2-7, with TRBD2 as a possible D gene (6 bases). Trimming shortened V by 3 bases and J by 7 bases, and 7 bases separated the two germline ends. Germline V gene lookup returns CDR1 SGHDN and CDR2 FVKESK. The CDR3 loop spans 11 amino acids.

This clone was counted only a few times. Here the CDR3 reads CASSWEGVSHEQFF. The CDR3 DNA reads TGTGCCAGCAGCTGGGAGGGAGTATCTCATGAGCAGTTCTTC. This chain uses TRBV11-3 with TRBJ2-1; 7 positions match TRBD2. The CDR3 totals 14 residues. The ends lost 4 bases at V and 8 bases at J; junction bases unmatched: 8. Per the germline V gene, CDR1 is SGHNT and CDR2 is YENEEA.

The chain uses TRBV11-3 and TRBJ2-7, with D possibly being TRBD1 or TRBD2 (5 bases each). The CDR3 consists of 15 residues. V dropped 1 base and J dropped 2 bases, with 12 bases sitting between them. The V gene's germline CDR1 is SGHNT and CDR2 YENEEA. The CDR3 spells CASSLGPGPTYEQYF. The CDR3 DNA is TGTGCCAGCAGCTTAGGTCCGGGGCCCACCTACGAGCAGTACTTC.

The chain employs TRBV11-3 and TRBJ2-1, with a weak D call TRBD1 (5 bases). The CDR3 runs 17 residues. Germline V gene lookup returns CDR1 SGHNT and CDR2 YENEEA. Trimming left V 5 bases short and J 4 bases short, with 21 bases between. Here the CDR3 DNA reads TGTGCCAGCAGCCGGCATTTCAGGGCTCGCTTTTACAATGAGCAGTTCTTC. It specifies CASSRHFRARFYNEQFF. Drawing the rest from reference TRBV11-3 and TRBJ2-1, the complete variable domain is EAGVVQSPRYKIIEKKQPVAFWCNPISGHNTLYWYLQNLGQGPELLIRYENEEAVDDSQLPKDRFSAERLKGVDSTLKIQPAELGDSAVYLCASSRHFRARFYNEQFFGPGTRLTVL.

This clone came up a few times. The chain is built from TRBV28 and TRBJ1-5, with D unclear. Trimming removed 6 bases from V and 3 bases from J, with 15 bases in between. This CDR3 region has 15 residues. The germline V gene encodes CDR1 MDHEN and CDR2 SYDVKM. The CDR3 spells CASSQKTEYNQPQHF. In DNA form, the CDR3 reads TGTGCCAGCAGCCAAAAGACGGAGTACAATCAGCCCCAGCATTTT.

The chain has TRBV5-1 and TRBJ2-7; D possibly uses TRBD1 or TRBD2 (5 bases each). The germline V gene encodes CDR1 SGHRS and CDR2 YFSETQ. V lost 7 bases and J lost 0, with 20 bases in between. The CDR3 has 16 amino acids. The CDR3 is CASRRVSGTDSYEQYF. The DNA of the CDR3 is TGCGCCAGCCGCAGAGTCTCCGGGACCGACTCCTACGAGCAGTACTTC.

This rearrangement joins TRBV5-1 to TRBJ2-1; TRBD2 matches 7 bases. Germline CDR1 is SGHRS and CDR2 is YFSETQ. This CDR3 has 15 amino acids. The trim removed 4 bases at V and 5 bases at J, leaving 9 bases unmatched. The CDR3 coding sequence is TGCGCCAGCAGCACGGTAGCGGGTTTAGACAATGAGCAGTTCTTC. This codes for CASSTVAGLDNEQFF. The full variable domain, completed using reference TRBV5-1 and TRBJ2-1, is KAGVTQTPRYLIKTRGQQVTLSCSPISGHRSVSWYQQTPGQGLQFLFEYFSETQRNKGNFPGRFSGRQFSNSRSEMNVSTLELGDSALYLCASSTVAGLDNEQFFGPGTRLTVL.

The rearrangement joins TRBV15 to TRBJ1-5; weak D call: TRBD1 (6 bases). The CDR3 covers 15 residues. Germline lookup yields CDR1 LNHNV and CDR2 YYDKDF (reference sequence). The ends were cut back, 3 bases at V and 7 bases at J, with 16 bases in the middle. The CDR3 nucleotides read TGTGCCACCAGCAGTCTACAGGGCGGAAGACAGCCCCAGCATTTT. This translates into CATSSLQGGRQPQHF. The entire variable domain, with the rest obtained from reference TRBV15 and TRBJ1-5, is as follows: DAMVIQNPRYQVTQFGKPVTLSCSQTLNHNVMYWYQQKSSQAPKLLFHYYDKDFNNEADTPDNFQSRRPNTSFCFLDIRSPGLGDTAMYLCATSSLQGGRQPQHFGDGTRLSIL.

The gene calls are TRBV14 and TRBJ2-7; no firm D call. The V and J ends lost 0 bases and 4 bases respectively, with 7 bases between them. Germline V lookup: CDR1 SGHDN, CDR2 FVKESK. The CDR3 consists of 13 residues. This chain's CDR3 is CASSQDPIYEQYF. The CDR3 coding sequence is TGTGCCAGCAGCCAAGATCCCATATACGAGCAGTACTTC.